Listed below are T cell receptor beta chains from one sample, sequenced in a study of T cell responses to AZD1222 COVID-19 vaccine. The data were produced by immunoSEQ multiplex PCR, yet TCRdb's version contains in-frame clones alone and is incomplete. The profile shows about 130,000 clones, roughly 86% of them singletons. The sequences come from peripheral blood, collected on day 0 of AZD1222 vaccination. The receptors derive from an adult in good health. Each CDR3 is given with its conserved first and last residue. The D gene is left open where the match is weak. The size entry is marked missing in some rows and otherwise reads once, few, many or a size class.

d_call: -; j_call: TRBJ1-2; v_call: TRBV6-4; clone_size: -; cdr3_aa: CATSRVSNYGYTF; cdr3_nt: TGTGCCACTTCTAGGGTGTCAAACTATGGCTACACCTTC
d_call: TRBD1; j_call: TRBJ1-5; v_call: TRBV4-1; clone_size: few; cdr3_aa: CASSLGTGGQPQHF; cdr3_nt: TGCGCCAGCAGCCTCGGGACAGGGGGGCAGCCCCAGCATTTT
d_call: -; j_call: TRBJ2-7; v_call: TRBV6-2/TRBV6-3; clone_size: -; cdr3_aa: CASSYRDNYEQYF; cdr3_nt: TGTGCCAGCAGTTACCGGGACAACTACGAGCAGTACTTC
d_call: TRBD2; j_call: TRBJ2-3; v_call: TRBV7-7; clone_size: -; cdr3_aa: CASSSGLAVTDTQYF; cdr3_nt: TGTGCCAGCAGCTCGGGACTAGCGGTAACAGATACGCAGTATTTT
d_call: -; j_call: TRBJ2-1; v_call: TRBV27; clone_size: -; cdr3_aa: CASSLRSSYNEQFF; cdr3_nt: TGTGCCAGCAGTTTAAGGAGCTCCTACAATGAGCAGTTCTTC
d_call: -; j_call: TRBJ1-6; v_call: TRBV3-1/TRBV3-2; clone_size: few; cdr3_aa: CASRPPGFSPLHF; cdr3_nt: TGTGCCAGCAGGCCACCAGGGTTTTCACCCCTCCACTTT
d_call: -; j_call: TRBJ1-2; v_call: TRBV28; clone_size: once; cdr3_aa: CASSLVGGRVYGYTF; cdr3_nt: TGTGCCAGCAGTTTAGTTGGGGGGCGGGTCTATGGCTACACCTTC
d_call: -; j_call: TRBJ2-2; v_call: TRBV12-3/TRBV12-4; clone_size: few; cdr3_aa: CASRFRETGELFF; cdr3_nt: TGTGCCAGCAGGTTCAGGGAGACCGGGGAGCTGTTTTTT
d_call: -; j_call: TRBJ1-2; v_call: TRBV30; clone_size: few; cdr3_aa: CAWSVVRVGGYTF; cdr3_nt: TGTGCCTGGAGTGTGGTCAGGGTTGGTGGCTACACCTTC
d_call: -; j_call: TRBJ1-4; v_call: TRBV27; clone_size: -; cdr3_aa: CASSGLQTTEKLFF; cdr3_nt: TGTGCCAGCAGTGGGTTACAGACCACAGAAAAACTGTTTTTT
d_call: TRBD1; j_call: TRBJ2-2; v_call: TRBV23-1; clone_size: -; cdr3_aa: CASSHRQGMGTGELFF; cdr3_nt: TGCGCCAGCAGTCACCGACAGGGAATGGGCACCGGGGAGCTGTTTTTT
d_call: TRBD1; j_call: TRBJ2-7; v_call: TRBV30; clone_size: -; cdr3_aa: CAWTQGQGEYEQYF; cdr3_nt: TGTGCCTGGACACAAGGACAGGGGGAGTACGAGCAGTACTTC
d_call: -; j_call: TRBJ2-7; v_call: TRBV20-1; clone_size: -; cdr3_aa: CSASRQEVNEQYF; cdr3_nt: TGCAGTGCTAGTAGGCAGGAAGTCAACGAGCAGTACTTC
d_call: TRBD1; j_call: TRBJ2-7; v_call: TRBV9; clone_size: few; cdr3_aa: CASSVGTGTYEQYF; cdr3_nt: TGTGCCAGCAGCGTCGGGACAGGAACCTACGAGCAGTACTTC
d_call: -; j_call: TRBJ1-1; v_call: TRBV5-4; clone_size: -; cdr3_aa: CASSLSLNTEAFF; cdr3_nt: TGTGCCAGCAGCTTGTCGCTGAACACTGAAGCTTTCTTT
d_call: -; j_call: TRBJ1-2; v_call: TRBV12-5; clone_size: -; cdr3_aa: CASGLVDYGYTF; cdr3_nt: TGTGCTAGTGGTTTGGTAGATTATGGCTACACCTTC
d_call: -; j_call: TRBJ2-2; v_call: TRBV9; clone_size: -; cdr3_aa: CASSVALVGELFF; cdr3_nt: TGTGCCAGCAGCGTAGCGCTCGTCGGGGAGCTGTTTTTT
d_call: -; j_call: TRBJ1-6; v_call: TRBV28; clone_size: -; cdr3_aa: CASREGSSPLHF; cdr3_nt: TGTGCCAGCAGAGAAGGGTCGTCACCCCTCCACTTT
d_call: TRBD1; j_call: TRBJ1-2; v_call: TRBV3-1/TRBV3-2; clone_size: -; cdr3_aa: CAMGQGVRRGYTF; cdr3_nt: TGTGCCATGGGACAGGGCGTAAGGAGGGGCTACACCTTC
d_call: -; j_call: TRBJ1-5; v_call: TRBV10-3; clone_size: -; cdr3_aa: CAISESRGGVDQPQHF; cdr3_nt: TGTGCCATCAGTGAGTCTCGAGGGGGTGTCGACCAGCCCCAGCATTTT
d_call: -; j_call: TRBJ1-4; v_call: TRBV4-2; clone_size: -; cdr3_aa: CASSQAGTQNEKLFF; cdr3_nt: TGTGCCAGCAGCCAGGCCGGGACCCAGAATGAAAAACTGTTTTTT
d_call: TRBD2; j_call: TRBJ2-2; v_call: TRBV11-2; clone_size: -; cdr3_aa: CASRSQRLAGGPRTGELFF; cdr3_nt: TGTGCCAGCAGGAGTCAAAGACTAGCGGGGGGGCCACGGACCGGGGAGCTGTTTTTT
d_call: TRBD1; j_call: TRBJ2-7; v_call: TRBV11-2; clone_size: -; cdr3_aa: CASRPTGTGNEQYF; cdr3_nt: TGTGCCAGCAGACCAACCGGGACAGGGAACGAGCAGTACTTC
d_call: -; j_call: TRBJ2-2; v_call: TRBV2; clone_size: -; cdr3_aa: CAFSIRGPDPPGELFF; cdr3_nt: TGTGCCTTTAGTATTAGAGGGCCCGACCCCCCCGGGGAGCTGTTTTTT
d_call: -; j_call: TRBJ1-4; v_call: TRBV24-1; clone_size: -; cdr3_aa: CATSDLRQGTTNEKLFF; cdr3_nt: TGTGCCACCAGTGATTTGCGGCAGGGGACAACTAATGAAAAACTGTTTTTT
d_call: -; j_call: TRBJ2-7; v_call: TRBV9; clone_size: -; cdr3_aa: CASSATGDPAYYEQYF; cdr3_nt: TGTGCCAGCAGCGCAACCGGGGACCCCGCATACTACGAGCAGTACTTC
d_call: -; j_call: TRBJ2-3; v_call: TRBV6-2/TRBV6-3; clone_size: -; cdr3_aa: CASSYFVGTDTQYF; cdr3_nt: TGTGCCAGCAGTTACTTTGTGGGGACAGATACGCAGTATTTT
d_call: TRBD1; j_call: TRBJ2-1; v_call: TRBV9; clone_size: -; cdr3_aa: CASSVVGGESYNEQFF; cdr3_nt: TGTGCCAGCAGCGTAGTAGGGGGCGAATCCTACAATGAGCAGTTCTTC
d_call: -; j_call: TRBJ2-7; v_call: TRBV7-9; clone_size: -; cdr3_aa: CASSYQVGEQYF; cdr3_nt: TGTGCCAGCAGCTACCAGGTTGGAGAGCAGTACTTC
d_call: -; j_call: TRBJ1-5; v_call: TRBV4-1; clone_size: -; cdr3_aa: CASSQRADSNQPQHF; cdr3_nt: TGCGCCAGCAGCCAACGGGCGGATAGCAATCAGCCCCAGCATTTT
d_call: TRBD1; j_call: TRBJ2-2; v_call: TRBV7-7; clone_size: -; cdr3_aa: CATQGALGELFF; cdr3_nt: TGTGCCACACAGGGGGCCTTGGGGGAGCTGTTTTTT
d_call: -; j_call: TRBJ2-7; v_call: TRBV7-8; clone_size: -; cdr3_aa: CASRSRRGSYEQYF; cdr3_nt: TGTGCCAGCAGGTCTCGAAGAGGCTCCTACGAGCAGTACTTC
d_call: TRBD1; j_call: TRBJ2-3; v_call: TRBV5-1; clone_size: -; cdr3_aa: CASSSGQGGSDTQYF; cdr3_nt: TGCGCCAGCAGCTCCGGACAGGGGGGATCAGATACGCAGTATTTT
d_call: TRBD1; j_call: TRBJ2-3; v_call: TRBV5-1; clone_size: -; cdr3_aa: CASSLAHHSTTGDTQYF; cdr3_nt: TGCGCCAGCAGCTTGGCCCACCACTCCACGACAGGGGATACGCAGTATTTT
d_call: -; j_call: TRBJ2-1; v_call: TRBV27; clone_size: -; cdr3_aa: CASRMGLYNEQFF; cdr3_nt: TGTGCCAGCAGGATGGGACTTTACAATGAGCAGTTCTTC
d_call: TRBD2; j_call: TRBJ2-2; v_call: TRBV4-3; clone_size: -; cdr3_aa: CASSSTTSGGIDTNTGELFF; cdr3_nt: TGCGCCAGCAGCTCCACGACTAGCGGGGGGATAGACACGAACACCGGGGAGCTGTTTTTT
d_call: -; j_call: TRBJ2-7; v_call: TRBV6-5; clone_size: -; cdr3_aa: CASSYAHQGYEQYF; cdr3_nt: TGTGCCAGCAGTTACGCACACCAGGGTTACGAGCAGTACTTC
d_call: -; j_call: TRBJ1-3; v_call: TRBV19; clone_size: once; cdr3_aa: CASSRTASGNTIYF; cdr3_nt: TGTGCCAGTAGCAGGACAGCCTCTGGAAACACCATATATTTT
d_call: -; j_call: TRBJ2-7; v_call: TRBV5-1; clone_size: -; cdr3_aa: CASSLGHNSYEQYF; cdr3_nt: TGCGCCAGCAGCTTGGGTCACAACTCCTACGAGCAGTACTTC
d_call: TRBD1; j_call: TRBJ1-3; v_call: TRBV5-8; clone_size: -; cdr3_aa: CASSLGQGGNTIYF; cdr3_nt: TGTGCCAGCAGCTTGGGACAGGGGGGAAACACCATATATTTT
d_call: -; j_call: TRBJ2-7; v_call: TRBV7-2; clone_size: -; cdr3_aa: CASSQRAEFYEQYF; cdr3_nt: TGTGCCAGCAGCCAGCGGGCGGAATTCTACGAGCAGTACTTC
d_call: -; j_call: TRBJ2-1; v_call: TRBV7-3; clone_size: few; cdr3_aa: CASSPPPEQFF; cdr3_nt: TGTGCCAGCAGTCCACCACCAGAGCAGTTCTTC
d_call: -; j_call: TRBJ1-6; v_call: TRBV3-1/TRBV3-2; clone_size: once; cdr3_aa: CASSQVTRNSPLHF; cdr3_nt: TGTGCCAGCAGCCAAGTTACAAGGAATTCACCCCTCCACTTT
d_call: -; j_call: TRBJ2-3; v_call: TRBV21-1; clone_size: -; cdr3_aa: CASSKVVGGPHTDTQYF; cdr3_nt: TGTGCCAGCAGCAAAGTGGTCGGGGGGCCTCACACAGATACGCAGTATTTT
d_call: -; j_call: TRBJ1-2; v_call: TRBV5-4; clone_size: -; cdr3_aa: CASSPPQGLAYGYTF; cdr3_nt: TGTGCCAGCAGCCCACCACAGGGCCTAGCCTATGGCTACACCTTC